The 21 T cell receptor beta chains below were found in one sample sequenced in a study of T-cell reconstitution after alpha-beta-depleted transplantation in children. Unique molecular identifiers were used to barcode this TCRbeta library. Via MiXCR, TCRdb re-called the PCR reads, giving one row per CDR3 protein. The sample carries some 640,000 distinct CDR3 sequences, about 15% recorded once. This specimen was PBMCs from the stem cell graft donor, taken from the stem cell graft. The source is a human donor who donated a stem cell graft to a child with acute myeloid leukemia.

The J gene is TRBJ2-7, the V gene TRBV12-3 or TRBV12-4, with D hard to call. Trimming left V 6 bases short and J 0 bases short, with 9 bases between. CDR3 length: 13 residues. The CDR3 here is CASSTGLSYEQYV. CDR3 nucleotides: TGTGCCAGCAGCACGGGCCTCTCCTACGAGCAGTACGTC.

As regards this clonotype: At one of its ends the junction is not consistent with the germline gene, which may arise from a read error. The genes are TRBV6-2 or TRBV6-3 and TRBJ2-5; D unclear. The germline gives CDR1 MNHEY, CDR2 SVGEGT. This CDR3 comprises 14 residues. CDR3 in DNA: TGTGCCACCAGTTCTGGCCCCTTCCAAGAGACCCAGTACTTC. Translating gives CATSSGPFQETQYF.

The V call is TRBV28, the J call TRBJ2-2; no clear D gene. Between the trimmed V and J ends, which lost 7 bases and 7 bases, there was a span of 13 bases. Germline loops: CDR1 MDHEN, CDR2 SYDVKM. CDR3 length: 13 residues. CDR3: CASTDSIGGELFF. The CDR3 nucleotides are TGTGCCAGCACCGACTCCATCGGCGGGGAGCTGTTTTTT.

CDR3 sequence reads: CSARFLSPTGVNTEAFF. The CDR3 bases are TGCAGTGCCCGCTTCTTGTCTCCTACAGGGGTCAACACTGAAGCTTTCTTT. The chain joins TRBV20-1 to TRBJ1-1; 7 bases map to TRBD1. Germline V CDR1 and CDR2: DFQATT, SNEGSKA (reference sequence). Trimming removed 6 bases from V and 2 bases from J; junction bases left unmatched: 18. CDR3 length equals 17 residues.

This clonotype was observed a few times. The chain links TRBV9 to TRBJ2-3; a weak D match, TRBD2 (5 bases). CDR3 length: 14 residues. The germline V gene has CDR1 SGDLS and CDR2 YYNGEE. The V end lost 3 bases, the J end lost 4 bases, and 12 bases lay between the germline ends. CDR3 nucleotides: TGTGCCAGCAGCGAGGACTCCCACCCAGATACGCAGTATTTT. This sequence encodes CASSEDSHPDTQYF.

The chain is built from TRBV28 and TRBJ1-5; D ambiguous. The CDR3 contains 14 residues. V was shortened by 0 bases and J by 0 bases, with 3 bases between the two germline ends. The germline V gene encodes CDR1 MDHEN and CDR2 SYDVKM. CDR3 DNA: TGTGCCAGCAGTTTATGGGATAGCAATCAGCCCCAGCATTTT. Translation: CASSLWDSNQPQHF. Full variable domain (rest looked up from reference TRBV28 and TRBJ1-5): DVKVTQSSRYLVKRTGEKVFLECVQDMDHENMFWYRQDPGLGLRLIYFSYDVKMKEKGDIPEGYSVSREKKERFSLILESASTNQTSMYLCASSLWDSNQPQHFGDGTRLSIL.

This clonotype was seen ten or more times. The chain recombines TRBV12-3 or TRBV12-4 with TRBJ2-3, with 9 bases aligning to TRBD1. Trimming at V came to 8 bases and at J to 4 bases, leaving 4 bases not matched to a gene. CDR3 length: 13 residues. In DNA, the CDR3 is TGTGCCAGCGGGGACAGGGCGTCAGATACGCAGTATTTT. Encoded protein: CASGDRASDTQYF.

This clonotype came up many times. J is TRBJ2-6 and V is TRBV7-2; D unresolved. V was shortened by 1 base and J by 1 base, with 11 bases between the two germline ends. CDR3 size: 17 residues. The germline V gene encodes CDR1 SGHTA and CDR2 FQGNSA. CDR3 amino acids: CASSLVVARSGANVLTF. CDR3 sequence (DNA): TGTGCCAGCAGCTTAGTGGTGGCGCGGTCTGGGGCCAACGTCCTGACTTTC.

This clonotype was counted many times. The CDR3 region has the DNA TGCAGTCCTTCTACGGGGGGGCCAGGAGAGACCCAGTACTTC. It translates to CSPSTGGPGETQYF. This rearrangement joins TRBV20-1 to TRBJ2-5, with 8 bases aligning to TRBD2. CDR1 is DFQATT and CDR2 is SNEGSKA in the germline V gene (reference sequence). The J segment lost 4 bases and the V segment lost 8 bases, leaving 12 bases of the junction unmatched. This CDR3 has 14 amino acids.

This clonotype has a handful of counts. V gene TRBV5-1 combines with J gene TRBJ2-2; 8 nucleotides align to TRBD1. CDR1 is SGHRS, CDR2 YFSETQ, per germline. The ends lost 3 bases at V and 4 bases at J; junction bases unmatched: 5. The CDR3 length is 15 residues. CDR3 in amino acids: CASSSDRVGTGELFF. The CDR3 DNA is TGCGCCAGCAGCTCGGACAGGGTTGGCACCGGGGAGCTGTTTTTT.

This clonotype was counted at least ten times. J is TRBJ2-1 and V is TRBV28; D remains unclear. Germline loops: CDR1 MDHEN, CDR2 SYDVKM. V was pared by 4 bases and J by 7 bases, with 11 bases between. The CDR3 contains 13 residues. The CDR3 coding sequence is TGTGCCAGCAGTTCACGACTGGCTAATGAGCAGTTCTTC. This translates into CASSSRLANEQFF.

The J gene is TRBJ1-1, the V gene TRBV10-1; D is unresolved. CDR1 and CDR2 (germline): WNHNN, SYGVQD (reference sequence). V was cut by 6 bases and J by 9 bases, with 14 bases left in between. This CDR3 region has 12 residues. The CDR3 spells CASRPRSLKAFF. The CDR3, as DNA: TGCGCCAGCAGGCCTCGCAGCCTTAAAGCTTTCTTT.

The chain joins TRBV4-3 to TRBJ2-7; 7 bases line up with TRBD1. The CDR3 loop spans 15 amino acids. Germline V lookup: CDR1 LGHNA, CDR2 YSLEER. The V segment lost 0 bases and the J segment 3 bases; nucleotides outside the gene matches: 5. In DNA form, the CDR3 reads TGCGCCAGCAGCCAAGATAGGGCAGGGGGCTACGAGCAGTACTTC. As protein: CASSQDRAGGYEQYF.

V gene TRBV6-2 or TRBV6-3 combines with J gene TRBJ1-5; no clear D gene. CDR1 MNHEY and CDR2 SVGEGT come from the germline V gene. The CDR3 sequence is 16 residues long. V was shortened by 0 bases and J by 2 bases, with 11 bases between the two germline ends. CDR3 in DNA: TGTGCCAGCAGTTACTCGGGGTTGGACGGCAATCAGCCCCAGCATTTT. Its translation: CASSYSGLDGNQPQHF.

This clonotype was seen a few times. The gene calls are TRBV16 and TRBJ1-1; TRBD1 aligns across 7 bases. V lost 2 bases to trimming and J lost 6 bases; unmatched junction nucleotides: 6. CDR3 size: 14 residues. Germline lookup yields CDR1 KGHSY and CDR2 FQNENV. The CDR3 spells CASSQHRQGAEAFF. The CDR3 DNA is TGTGCCAGCAGCCAACACCGACAGGGCGCTGAAGCTTTCTTT.

This clonotype was detected ten times or more. This rearrangement joins TRBV20-1 to TRBJ2-5; no clear D. Trimming removed 4 bases from V and 1 base from J, with 10 bases in between. CDR3 length equals 13 residues. Looked up from germline, CDR1 is DFQATT and CDR2 is SNEGSKA (reference sequence). The CDR3 nucleotides are TGCAGTGCTACCAGGAACCTCCAAGAGACCCAGTACTTC. Protein product: CSATRNLQETQYF.

The rearrangement uses TRBV29-1 and TRBJ1-2, with D tentatively TRBD1 (5 bases). The germline V gene has CDR1 SQVTM and CDR2 ANQGSEA. CDR3 length: 13 amino acids. Between the trimmed V and J ends, which lost 0 bases and 7 bases, there was a span of 12 bases. The chain's CDR3 is CSVEDHGGIGYTF. CDR3 coding DNA: TGCAGCGTTGAAGATCACGGGGGGATTGGCTACACCTTC.

This clonotype was found many times. J is TRBJ2-2 and V is TRBV20-1; 7 nucleotides match TRBD1. This CDR3 is built from 12 residues. Germline lookup yields CDR1 DFQATT and CDR2 SNEGSKA (reference sequence). J lost 5 bases, V lost 5 bases, and 2 bases had no gene match. The chain's CDR3 is CSAYRGTGELFF. The CDR3 DNA follows: TGCAGTGCTTACAGGGGAACCGGGGAGCTGTTTTTT.

Ten or more counts support this clonotype. The chain joins TRBV28 to TRBJ2-2, with D hard to call. CDR3 length: 13 amino acids. Germline V lookup: CDR1 MDHEN, CDR2 SYDVKM. Trimming stripped 3 bases from V and 5 bases from J, with 7 bases between. CDR3 loop: CASSFWRTGELFF. The CDR3 nucleotides are TGTGCCAGCAGTTTTTGGCGGACCGGGGAGCTGTTTTTT.

The chain recombines TRBV15 with TRBJ1-3; D remains ambiguous. Trimming stripped 0 bases from V and 4 bases from J, with 10 bases between. CDR1 and CDR2 (germline): LNHNV, YYDKDF (reference sequence). CDR3 length: 15 amino acids. CDR3: CATSREVWSGNTIYF. CDR3 DNA: TGTGCCACCAGCAGAGAGGTGTGGTCAGGAAACACCATATATTTT.

This clonotype has a handful of counts. The chain uses TRBV5-1 and TRBJ2-1; D is unclear. Per the germline V gene, CDR1 is SGHRS and CDR2 is YFSETQ. Trimming removed 0 bases at V and 3 bases at J, with 4 bases between. The CDR3 is 13 amino acids. In DNA, the CDR3 is TGCGCCAGCAGCTTGGGCTACTACAATGAGCAGTTCTTC. Translating it yields CASSLGYYNEQFF.